These T cell receptor beta chains were read from a single sample in a study of cytomegalovirus exposure and HLA in healthy donors. Here immunoSEQ multiplex PCR was the method, and the copy in TCRdb shows in-frame clones only, minus some. This sample has around 40,000 clones, with approximately 80% found just once. Material for sequencing was PBMCs. Every receptor here comes from a man aged 30-40 years in good health and CMV-seronegative. The CDR3 runs from the conserved cysteine through the conserved F or W. Each record gives: clone size, D gene, J gene, V gene, CDR3 protein, CDR3 DNA. The D gene is left open where the match is weak. Clone size, where shown, is once, few, many, or a class for clones that have expanded.

clone_size: .
d_call: TRBD1
j_call: TRBJ1-2
v_call: TRBV7-2
cdr3_aa: CASSGIGQGAPAYGYTF
cdr3_nt: TGTGCCAGCAGCGGAATAGGACAGGGGGCGCCGGCTTATGGCTACACCTTC

clone_size: .
d_call: TRBD1
j_call: TRBJ2-7
v_call: TRBV9
cdr3_aa: CASSEGTGPYRNEQYF
cdr3_nt: TGTGCCAGCAGCGAGGGGACAGGGCCGTATCGAAACGAGCAGTACTTC

clone_size: .
d_call: TRBD1
j_call: TRBJ2-1
v_call: TRBV28
cdr3_aa: CASRRDRVVGEQFF
cdr3_nt: TGTGCCAGCAGACGGGACAGGGTGGTAGGTGAGCAGTTCTTC

clone_size: once
d_call: .
j_call: TRBJ2-3
v_call: TRBV12-5
cdr3_aa: CASGVPQGPQYF
cdr3_nt: TGTGCTAGTGGTGTGCCGCAGGGGCCGCAGTATTTT

clone_size: .
d_call: .
j_call: TRBJ1-1
v_call: TRBV9
cdr3_aa: CASSPMEDPTSEAFF
cdr3_nt: TGTGCCAGCAGCCCAATGGAGGATCCAACATCTGAAGCTTTCTTT

clone_size: .
d_call: TRBD2
j_call: TRBJ2-1
v_call: TRBV4-1
cdr3_aa: CASSQGIGLAYNEQFF
cdr3_nt: TGCGCCAGCAGCCAAGGGATCGGACTAGCCTACAATGAGCAGTTCTTC

clone_size: .
d_call: .
j_call: TRBJ1-3
v_call: TRBV18
cdr3_aa: CASSPQGGSGNTIYF
cdr3_nt: TGTGCCAGCTCACCGCAGGGAGGATCGGGAAACACCATATATTTT

clone_size: .
d_call: TRBD1
j_call: TRBJ2-7
v_call: TRBV28
cdr3_aa: CALGTGPYEQYF
cdr3_nt: TGTGCCCTAGGGACAGGGCCCTACGAGCAGTACTTC

clone_size: .
d_call: TRBD2
j_call: TRBJ2-3
v_call: TRBV5-6
cdr3_aa: CASRPDYVSGSSTDTQYF
cdr3_nt: TGTGCCAGCAGGCCGGATTATGTTAGCGGGTCGAGCACAGATACGCAGTATTTT

clone_size: few
d_call: TRBD1
j_call: TRBJ2-5
v_call: TRBV18
cdr3_aa: CASSPPTGLGETQYF
cdr3_nt: TGTGCCAGCTCACCACCGACAGGGCTGGGGGAGACCCAGTACTTC

clone_size: .
d_call: TRBD2
j_call: TRBJ2-1
v_call: TRBV15
cdr3_aa: CATSGSGAYNEQFF
cdr3_nt: TGTGCCACCAGCGGTAGCGGGGCCTACAATGAGCAGTTCTTC

clone_size: .
d_call: TRBD2
j_call: TRBJ2-7
v_call: TRBV4-1
cdr3_aa: CASSRRTSGRSYEQYF
cdr3_nt: TGCGCCAGCAGCCGAAGGACTAGCGGGAGGTCCTACGAGCAGTACTTC

clone_size: .
d_call: .
j_call: TRBJ2-5
v_call: TRBV2
cdr3_aa: CASSENPGYQETQYF
cdr3_nt: TGTGCCAGCAGTGAAAACCCAGGGTACCAAGAGACCCAGTACTTC

clone_size: .
d_call: .
j_call: TRBJ2-7
v_call: TRBV6-6
cdr3_aa: CASSYSQGTYEQYF
cdr3_nt: TGTGCCAGCAGTTACTCGCAGGGAACCTACGAGCAGTACTTC

clone_size: .
d_call: .
j_call: TRBJ2-7
v_call: TRBV27
cdr3_aa: CASSLARQVYEQYF
cdr3_nt: TGTGCCAGCAGTTTAGCCAGGCAAGTCTACGAGCAGTACTTC

clone_size: .
d_call: TRBD2
j_call: TRBJ2-7
v_call: TRBV18
cdr3_aa: CASSPWGRDGLYEQYF
cdr3_nt: TGTGCCAGCTCACCCTGGGGGAGGGACGGCCTCTACGAGCAGTACTTC

clone_size: medium-sized
d_call: TRBD2
j_call: TRBJ2-7
v_call: TRBV7-9
cdr3_aa: CASSSIRGGLAGDYEQYF
cdr3_nt: TGTGCCAGCAGCTCTATCAGAGGGGGACTAGCGGGAGATTACGAGCAGTACTTC

clone_size: .
d_call: .
j_call: TRBJ1-2
v_call: TRBV5-4
cdr3_aa: CASSLAQGPNYGYTF
cdr3_nt: TGTGCCAGCAGCTTGGCACAGGGCCCAAACTATGGCTACACCTTC

clone_size: .
d_call: .
j_call: TRBJ2-7
v_call: TRBV7-2
cdr3_aa: CASSFSGTYEQYF
cdr3_nt: TGTGCCAGCAGCTTTTCAGGGACCTACGAGCAGTACTTC

clone_size: .
d_call: TRBD2
j_call: TRBJ2-1
v_call: TRBV11-3
cdr3_aa: CASSPKRAGGRQFF
cdr3_nt: TGTGCCAGCAGCCCTAAAAGGGCGGGAGGTAGGCAGTTCTTC

clone_size: few
d_call: .
j_call: TRBJ2-3
v_call: TRBV6-1
cdr3_aa: CASSESHGVADTQYF
cdr3_nt: TGTGCCAGCAGTGAATCCCACGGGGTCGCAGATACGCAGTATTTT

clone_size: .
d_call: TRBD1
j_call: TRBJ2-1
v_call: TRBV7-6
cdr3_aa: CASSLGQGYNEQFF
cdr3_nt: TGTGCCAGCAGCCTCGGACAGGGGTACAATGAGCAGTTCTTC

clone_size: .
d_call: TRBD2
j_call: TRBJ2-1
v_call: TRBV27
cdr3_aa: CASSLLAGGPFVEQFF
cdr3_nt: TGTGCCAGCAGTTTGCTAGCGGGAGGGCCGTTCGTTGAGCAGTTCTTC

clone_size: .
d_call: TRBD1
j_call: TRBJ2-1
v_call: TRBV7-3
cdr3_aa: CASSSSGTGLNEQFF
cdr3_nt: TGTGCCAGCAGCTCATCCGGGACAGGGTTGAATGAGCAGTTCTTC

clone_size: .
d_call: TRBD2
j_call: TRBJ2-5
v_call: TRBV4-3
cdr3_aa: CASSQESAGGETQYF
cdr3_nt: TGCGCCAGCAGCCAAGAGTCGGCGGGGGGAGAGACCCAGTACTTC

clone_size: .
d_call: TRBD2
j_call: TRBJ2-1
v_call: TRBV2
cdr3_aa: CASSEGLAGFLRQFF
cdr3_nt: TGTGCCAGCAGTGAAGGACTAGCGGGCTTTTTGCGGCAGTTCTTC

clone_size: .
d_call: TRBD2
j_call: TRBJ2-1
v_call: TRBV5-4
cdr3_aa: CASSLAPLTSSNEQFF
cdr3_nt: TGTGCCAGCAGCTTGGCCCCCCTGACTAGCAGCAATGAGCAGTTCTTC

clone_size: .
d_call: .
j_call: TRBJ2-7
v_call: TRBV6-5
cdr3_aa: CASSYSVTRIIREQYF
cdr3_nt: TGTGCCAGCAGTTACTCGGTTACACGTATCATCAGGGAGCAGTACTTC

clone_size: .
d_call: .
j_call: TRBJ2-2
v_call: TRBV7-7
cdr3_aa: CASSLAWWSGRENTGELFF
cdr3_nt: TGTGCCAGCAGCTTAGCTTGGTGGTCGGGCAGGGAAAACACCGGGGAGCTGTTTTTT

clone_size: .
d_call: .
j_call: TRBJ1-4
v_call: TRBV21-1
cdr3_aa: CASSKVLSRAGEKLFF
cdr3_nt: TGTGCCAGCAGCAAAGTGTTAAGCAGGGCAGGTGAAAAACTGTTTTTT

clone_size: .
d_call: .
j_call: TRBJ2-3
v_call: TRBV30
cdr3_aa: CAWSPPPPSGTDTQYF
cdr3_nt: TGTGCCTGGAGTCCTCCCCCCCCTAGCGGCACAGATACGCAGTATTTT

clone_size: .
d_call: .
j_call: TRBJ2-7
v_call: TRBV13
cdr3_aa: CASSLDRSQAYEQYF
cdr3_nt: TGTGCCAGCAGCTTAGATCGATCTCAGGCCTACGAGCAGTACTTC

clone_size: .
d_call: TRBD1
j_call: TRBJ2-7
v_call: TRBV10-2
cdr3_aa: CASRGDSYEQYF
cdr3_nt: TGCGCCAGCAGGGGGGACAGCTACGAGCAGTACTTC

clone_size: .
d_call: .
j_call: TRBJ2-7
v_call: TRBV7-9
cdr3_aa: CASSLGLQGGYEQYF
cdr3_nt: TGTGCCAGCAGCTTAGGTTTACAGGGCGGCTACGAGCAGTACTTC

clone_size: .
d_call: TRBD2
j_call: TRBJ2-7
v_call: TRBV29-1
cdr3_aa: CSVGTSGTFEQYF
cdr3_nt: TGCAGCGTGGGGACTAGCGGGACCTTCGAGCAGTACTTC

clone_size: once
d_call: .
j_call: TRBJ1-2
v_call: TRBV5-8
cdr3_aa: CASSLDRRYGYTF
cdr3_nt: TGTGCCAGCAGCTTGGACAGGCGCTATGGCTACACCTTC

clone_size: .
d_call: .
j_call: TRBJ2-3
v_call: TRBV5-1
cdr3_aa: CASSLDLTSTDTQYF
cdr3_nt: TGCGCCAGCAGCTTGGACTTAACTAGCACAGATACGCAGTATTTT

clone_size: few
d_call: TRBD1
j_call: TRBJ1-5
v_call: TRBV28
cdr3_aa: CASSFGQGYQPQHF
cdr3_nt: TGTGCCAGCAGTTTTGGACAGGGCTATCAGCCCCAGCATTTT

clone_size: .
d_call: TRBD2
j_call: TRBJ2-2
v_call: TRBV9
cdr3_aa: CASMGSGTNTGELFF
cdr3_nt: TGTGCCAGCATGGGTAGCGGGACGAACACCGGGGAGCTGTTTTTT

clone_size: few
d_call: .
j_call: TRBJ2-1
v_call: TRBV7-2
cdr3_aa: CASSLLDLYNEQFF
cdr3_nt: TGTGCCAGCAGCTTGCTAGATTTATATAATGAGCAGTTCTTC

clone_size: .
d_call: TRBD2
j_call: TRBJ2-7
v_call: TRBV5-1
cdr3_aa: CASSLNPSGSIYEQYF
cdr3_nt: TGCGCCAGCAGCTTGAATCCTAGCGGGAGTATCTACGAGCAGTACTTC

clone_size: few
d_call: .
j_call: TRBJ1-4
v_call: TRBV28
cdr3_aa: CASMLDLTNEKLFF
cdr3_nt: TGTGCCAGCATGCTAGACCTAACTAATGAAAAACTGTTTTTT

clone_size: .
d_call: .
j_call: TRBJ1-1
v_call: TRBV6-6
cdr3_aa: CASSYPQNTEAFF
cdr3_nt: TGTGCCAGCAGTTACCCACAGAACACTGAAGCTTTCTTT

clone_size: .
d_call: .
j_call: TRBJ2-7
v_call: TRBV25-1
cdr3_aa: CASSVDDWNTYEQYF
cdr3_nt: TGTGCCAGCAGTGTGGATGACTGGAACACTTACGAGCAGTACTTC

clone_size: .
d_call: TRBD2
j_call: TRBJ2-3
v_call: TRBV11-2
cdr3_aa: CASSFGGSTDTQYF
cdr3_nt: TGTGCCAGCAGCTTCGGGGGGAGCACAGATACGCAGTATTTT

clone_size: once
d_call: .
j_call: TRBJ1-1
v_call: TRBV6-5
cdr3_aa: CASRRDSSNTEAFF
cdr3_nt: TGTGCCAGCAGACGAGACAGCAGTAACACTGAAGCTTTCTTT

clone_size: .
d_call: .
j_call: TRBJ2-3
v_call: TRBV13
cdr3_aa: CASSLERVTDTQYF
cdr3_nt: TGTGCCAGCAGCTTAGAGCGGGTCACAGATACGCAGTATTTT

clone_size: .
d_call: TRBD2
j_call: TRBJ2-2
v_call: TRBV6-1
cdr3_aa: CASSDGGLAGAGELFF
cdr3_nt: TGTGCCAGCAGTGACGGGGGACTAGCGGGAGCCGGGGAGCTGTTTTTT